This T cell receptor beta chain is drawn from a study of technical replicates of blood from several donors. Clones were sequenced by immunoSEQ multiplex PCR, and TCRdb holds only the in-frame ones, with some missing. The sample lists 55,000 to 80,000 clones; around 97% were seen once. The CDR3 consists of 14 residues. Deletions cut 6 bases from V and 3 bases from J, with 12 bases between. Germline V lookup: CDR1 SGHVS, CDR2 FQNEAQ. V and J are TRBV7-8 and TRBJ1-5, with TRBD1 as a possible D gene (5 bases). The receptor comes from a human donor in good health. Sequenced material: T cells isolated from PBMCs. The CDR3: CASRFGGNNQPQHF. The CDR3 coding sequence is TGTGCCAGCAGGTTTGGGGGGAACAATCAGCCCCAGCATTTT. The full variable domain, in which reference TRBV7-8 and TRBJ1-5 provide the parts outside the CDR3, is GAGVSQSPRYKVAKRGQDVALRCDPISGHVSLFWYQQALGQGPEFLTYFQNEAQLDKSGLPSDRFFAERPEGSVSTLKIQRTQQEDSAVYLCASRFGGNNQPQHFGDGTRLSIL.